Each of the 18 T cell receptor beta chains below was sequenced from the same sample in a study of T cell clusters in autoimmune cytopenias (dated by TCRdb to the late 2010s). The run used an Illumina MiSeq. TRB rearrangements were amplified by multiplex PCR following a touch-down protocol, with the TRB-A and TRB-B primer pools mixed in one tube. TCRdb reanalyzed the reads, keeping one entry per CDR3 protein sequence and omitting DNA. This sample's table contains about 6,900 distinct CDR3 sequences. The ten largest clonotypes hold 9.9% of the sample. Each sample's TRB amplification started from around 260 ng of peripheral blood genomic DNA, which corresponds to 35,000 to 40,000 genome equivalents. The sample also formed part of further work on T cell repertoires in aging, cancer and after chemotherapy.

Sequenced: peripheral blood. These receptors were taken from a human donor in good health.

This clonotype is identified as medium-sized (0.01 to 0.1%) from frequency. J is TRBJ2-7 and V is TRBV15; the D gene TCRdb calls, TRBD1, cannot be checked with no DNA. CDR1 LNHNV and CDR2 YYDKDF come from the germline V gene (reference sequence). The CDR3 runs 16 residues. The CDR3 sequence: CATSMRPGTGGDEQYF.

This clonotype is deemed medium-sized by its frequency. This rearrangement joins TRBV27 to TRBJ1-3. This CDR3 contains 16 residues. Germline V gene sequence: CDR1 MNHEY, CDR2 SMNVEV (reference sequence). CDR3 residues: CASSPSGRGSGNTIYF.

V is TRBV14 and J is TRBJ2-3; TCRdb's D call of TRBD2 is untestable without DNA. The CDR3 sequence is 16 residues long. In germline, CDR1 is SGHDN, CDR2 FVKESK. CDR3 residues: CASTHLAGVVTDTQYF. The full variable domain, with the rest looked up from reference TRBV14 and TRBJ2-3, is EAGVTQFPSHSVIEKGQTVTLRCDPISGHDNLYWYRRVMGKEIKFLLHFVKESKQDESGMPNNRFLAERTGGTYSTLKVQPAELEDSGVYFCASTHLAGVVTDTQYFGPGTRLTVL.

This clonotype registers medium-sized by frequency. The CDR3 loop is CATSRASQGQETQYF. The chain recombines TRBV15 with TRBJ2-5; TCRdb returns TRBD2, unconfirmable since there is no DNA. This CDR3 has 15 amino acids. Germline assignment: CDR1 LNHNV and CDR2 YYDKDF (reference sequence).

The J gene is TRBJ2-5, the V gene TRBV7-2; the D call from TCRdb, TRBD1, cannot be confirmed without DNA. CDR3 length equals 13 residues. The germline CDR1 and CDR2 sequences are SGHTA and FQGNSA. The CDR3 region is CASSTRGQQTQYF. Combining the CDR3 with reference TRBV7-2 and TRBJ2-5 gives the whole variable domain GAGVSQSPSNKVTEKGKDVELRCDPISGHTALYWYRQSLGQGLEFLIYFQGNSAPDKSGLPSDRFSAERTGGSVSTLTIQRTQQEDSAVYLCASSTRGQQTQYFGPGTRLLVL.

The J gene is TRBJ2-4, the V gene TRBV6-5; lacking DNA, the TRBD2 call made by TCRdb goes unchecked. The germline V gene has CDR1 MNHEY and CDR2 SVGAGI. The CDR3 runs 15 residues. This CDR3 is CASRGGQGETNIQYF.

This chain uses TRBV5-6 with TRBJ1-4; absent DNA, TCRdb's TRBD1 call cannot be checked. Germline assignment: CDR1 SGHDT and CDR2 YYEEEE. This CDR3 region has 14 residues. CDR3: CASSSGTVNEKLFF.

The chain employs TRBV6-2 or TRBV6-3 and TRBJ2-7; the D gene TCRdb calls, TRBD2, cannot be checked with no DNA. Germline V gene lookup returns CDR1 MNHEY and CDR2 SVGEGT. This CDR3 region has 14 residues. CDR3 sequence: CASSYGTSGYEQYF.

This clonotype is called medium-sized based on its frequency. This chain connects TRBV6-6 to TRBJ1-2; no DNA is available, so the TRBD1 call from TCRdb remains unchecked. The CDR3 covers 13 residues. The germline gives CDR1 MNHNY, CDR2 SVGAGI (reference sequence). This CDR3 reads CASSRDDNYGYTF.

The chain links TRBV30 to TRBJ1-1; checking the TCRdb D call of TRBD1 is not possible without DNA. Germline CDR1 is GTSNPN and CDR2 is SVGIG (reference sequence). The CDR3 is 15 amino acids. CDR3 sequence reads: CAFATTGLRNTEAFF.

This clonotype counts as medium-sized by frequency. The chain recombines TRBV19 with TRBJ2-2; the D call of TRBD1 rests on TCRdb alone, since no DNA is present to check it. From germline, CDR1 is LNHDA and CDR2 SQIVND (reference sequence). The CDR3 spans 14 residues. CDR3 amino acids: CASSRTGSAGELFF.

Judged by frequency, this clonotype is medium-sized. This chain uses TRBV6-5 with TRBJ2-3. This CDR3 region has 14 residues. CDR1 is MNHEY, CDR2 SVGAGI, per germline. The CDR3 loop reads CASSFSMDTDTQYF.

CDR3 residues: CASSIGTGWNTEAFF. This rearrangement joins TRBV19 to TRBJ1-1; the D call of TRBD1 rests on TCRdb alone, since no DNA is present to check it. This CDR3 is 15 amino acids long. CDR1 is LNHDA and CDR2 is SQIVND in the germline V gene (reference sequence).

The rearrangement links TRBV20-1 to TRBJ1-1; TCRdb outputs TRBD1, but without DNA this stays unchecked. Germline V gene sequence: CDR1 DFQATT, CDR2 SNEGSKA (reference sequence). The CDR3 consists of 13 residues. The CDR3 is CSAHRTRNTEAFF.

The chain carries TRBV27 and TRBJ2-2; TCRdb outputs TRBD1, but without DNA this stays unchecked. CDR1 and CDR2 from the germline V gene are MNHEY and SMNVEV (reference sequence). The CDR3 spans 15 residues. CDR3 region: CASSLGTANTGELFF.

The CDR3 is CASSLKSGTGVPGELFF. J is TRBJ2-2 and V is TRBV7-9; TCRdb gives TRBD1 as the D gene, but with no DNA this cannot be confirmed. Germline V lookup: CDR1 SEHNR, CDR2 FQNEAQ (reference sequence). This CDR3 contains 17 residues.

The chain links TRBV20-1 to TRBJ1-2. Germline CDR1 and CDR2: DFQATT and SNEGSKA (reference sequence). This CDR3 spans 12 amino acids. The CDR3: CSASSANYGYTF.

This chain uses TRBV15 with TRBJ1-2. The CDR3 has 14 amino acids. Germline V gene lookup returns CDR1 LNHNV and CDR2 YYDKDF (reference sequence). The CDR3 spells CATSRGTARGGYTF.